Reported below is one T cell receptor (beta chain). Its antigen is as yet unknown. Time point of the sample: week 35, safety follow-up. The content of each vaccine dose was 300 ug of mutant IDH1 20-mer peptide, and topical imiquimod accompanied it. Tumors from donors were new WHO grade 3 or 4 IDH1-mutant astrocytomas with ATRX loss. The entry originates in a study of a mutant IDH1 vaccine in newly diagnosed glioma. Study background: First vaccine doses came 4-6 weeks after radiotherapy alone, or with temozolomide cycles.

Germline values: CDR1 SQVTM, CDR2 ANQGSEA. The CDR3 runs to 13 residues. The junction had 4 bases not matched to a gene; V was cut back by 7 bases and J by 1 base. Sequencing used immunoSEQ multiplex PCR; TCRdb keeps in-frame clones, though not all of them. The sample yields 55,000 to 65,000 clones, 80% to 90% seen once. The clonotype originates from a man aged 25 to 40 with glioma. Sequences were derived from PBMCs, sampled from a glioma patient whose treatment included an IDH1 peptide vaccine. The chain is built from TRBV29-1 and TRBJ1-2, with 9 bases identical to TRBD1. CDR3 sequence reads: CSGGQGFNYGYTF. Here the CDR3 DNA reads TGCAGCGGTGGACAGGGGTTTAACTATGGCTACACCTTC.